A single sample is the source of the 28 T cell receptor beta chains below, sequenced in a study of CD4 T cells in relation to SARS-CoV-2 and coronaviruses. Clones were sequenced by immunoSEQ multiplex PCR, and TCRdb holds only the in-frame ones, with some missing. The sample shows 20,000 to 25,000 clones, 70% to 80% of them seen only once. The unexposed donors gave CD4+ T cells in about 2011-2018, prior to COVID-19. CD4+ T cells were isolated from the cells after less than 13 days of culture. No antigen has been assigned to these receptors. Specimen: CD4+ T cells from PBMCs, cultured in vitro. These receptors all come from a human donor in good health.

The chain combines TRBV30 with TRBJ2-1, with TRBD1 identical over 7 bases. The V segment lost 3 bases and the J segment 2 bases; nucleotides outside the gene matches: 4. Germline loops: CDR1 GTSNPN, CDR2 SVGIG (reference sequence). The CDR3 spans 14 residues. The CDR3 DNA reads as TGTGCCTGGAGGACCGGGACAGCCTACAATGAGCAGTTCTTC. Its protein product is CAWRTGTAYNEQFF. Drawing the rest from reference TRBV30 and TRBJ2-1, the complete variable domain is SQTIHQWPATLVQPVGSPLSLECTVEGTSNPNLYWYRQAAGRGLQLLFYSVGIGQISSEVPQNLSASRPQDRQFILSSKKLLLSDSGFYLCAWRTGTAYNEQFFGPGTRLTVL.

This clone was seen once. The chain joins TRBV7-3 to TRBJ2-1, with D uncertain. Germline CDR1 SGHTA, CDR2 FQGTGA. Trimming stripped 1 base from V and 4 bases from J, with 11 bases between. This CDR3 region has 15 residues. The CDR3 nucleotides read TGTGCCAGCAGCTTAATAAGTTCACTATACAATGAGCAGTTCTTC. Its protein is CASSLISSLYNEQFF.

The genes are TRBV29-1 and TRBJ2-1; TRBD1 aligns across 9 bases. With 6 bases clipped from V and 9 bases from J, the junction kept 15 bases outside the gene matches. The CDR3 is 15 amino acids. Per germline, CDR1 SQVTM and CDR2 ANQGSEA. As DNA, the CDR3 is TGCAGCGTCCGCCCCATGGGGACAGGGAAGGGTGAGCAGTTCTTC. It yields the protein CSVRPMGTGKGEQFF.

V gene TRBV11-2 combines with J gene TRBJ2-6; D gene ambiguous. The CDR3 covers 15 residues. Germline CDR1 reads SGHAT; CDR2 reads FQNNGV. Trimming removed 6 bases at V and 0 bases at J, with 9 bases between. The CDR3 region has the DNA TGTGCCAGCAGAACCCCGCGCTCTGGGGCCAACGTCCTGACTTTC. Encoded protein: CASRTPRSGANVLTF.

J is TRBJ2-1 and V is TRBV18, with no clear D. The CDR3 runs to 15 residues. Per germline, CDR1 KGHSH and CDR2 LQKENI. The V end was cut by 2 bases, the J end by 3 bases, with 11 bases between. The CDR3 is CASSPAIADYNEQFF. The CDR3 DNA reads TGTGCCAGCTCACCAGCCATAGCAGACTACAATGAGCAGTTCTTC.

The V gene is TRBV5-6, the J gene TRBJ1-2, with D possibly matching TRBD1 (6 bases). Germline V gene lookup returns CDR1 SGHDT and CDR2 YYEEEE. Trimming left V 0 bases short and J 1 base short, with 10 bases between. The CDR3 contains 15 residues. The CDR3 loop is CASSLGQVLNYGYTF. The DNA for the CDR3 is TGTGCCAGCAGCTTGGGACAGGTTCTTAACTATGGCTACACCTTC. The variable domain in full, with the rest retrieved from reference TRBV5-6 and TRBJ1-2, is DAGVTQSPTHLIKTRGQQVTLRCSPKSGHDTVSWYQQALGQGPQFIFQYYEEEERQRGNFPDRFSGHQFPNYSSELNVNALLLGDSALYLCASSLGQVLNYGYTFGSGTRLTVV.

V gene TRBV30 combines with J gene TRBJ2-2, with TRBD2 as a possible D gene (6 bases). CDR3 length: 15 amino acids. The V and J ends lost 5 bases and 1 base respectively, with 14 bases between them. The germline V gene encodes CDR1 GTSNPN and CDR2 SVGIG (reference sequence). The CDR3: CAWVRVSGNTGELFF. The CDR3 nucleotides are TGTGCCTGGGTCCGGGTTAGCGGGAACACCGGGGAGCTGTTTTTT. Combining the CDR3 with reference TRBV30 and TRBJ2-2 gives the whole variable domain SQTIHQWPATLVQPVGSPLSLECTVEGTSNPNLYWYRQAAGRGLQLLFYSVGIGQISSEVPQNLSASRPQDRQFILSSKKLLLSDSGFYLCAWVRVSGNTGELFFGEGSRLTVL.

The chain employs TRBV5-1 and TRBJ2-1, with TRBD2 matching over 9 bases. This CDR3 region has 14 residues. The germline V gene encodes CDR1 SGHRS and CDR2 YFSETQ. Trimming at V came to 4 bases and at J to 7 bases, leaving 6 bases not matched to a gene. The CDR3 reads CASSGLAGVNEQFF. DNA of the CDR3: TGCGCCAGCAGCGGCTTAGCGGGAGTAAATGAGCAGTTCTTC.

The chain carries TRBV12-3 or TRBV12-4 and TRBJ1-2; D is unclear. The V gene lost 2 bases and the J gene lost 8 bases, with 9 bases spanning the gap. This CDR3 has 12 amino acids. CDR3 nucleotide sequence: TGTGCCAGCAGTTTACTCCAAGGCGGCTACACCTTC. It specifies CASSLLQGGYTF.

The chain carries TRBV6-5 and TRBJ2-7, with D possibly matching TRBD1 (6 bases). Germline V lookup: CDR1 MNHEY, CDR2 SVGAGI. The V and J ends lost 4 bases and 3 bases respectively, with 13 bases between them. The length of the CDR3 is 14 residues. CDR3 sequence: CASSSGASGYEQYF. CDR3 bases: TGTGCCAGCAGTTCAGGGGCCTCAGGCTACGAGCAGTACTTC.

This sequence joins TRBV12-3 or TRBV12-4 and TRBJ1-1; no clear D. V shed 6 bases and J shed 1 base, with 9 bases lying between them. CDR3 size: 13 residues. The chain's CDR3 is CASSQSRNTEAFF. DNA of the CDR3: TGTGCCAGCAGCCAAAGCAGGAACACTGAAGCTTTCTTT.

This clone was counted between two and nine times. The chain joins TRBV19 to TRBJ1-1; a possible D gene is TRBD1 (5 bases). Germline CDR1 and CDR2: LNHDA and SQIVND (reference sequence). Trimming pared 4 bases from V and 3 bases from J, leaving 15 bases between. This CDR3 spans 15 amino acids. The CDR3 spells CASSTLGGSDTEAFF. Written as DNA, the CDR3 is TGTGCCAGTAGTACTCTGGGGGGGTCGGACACTGAAGCTTTCTTT.

The rearrangement links TRBV7-8 to TRBJ2-3, with D hard to call. The length of the CDR3 is 16 residues. CDR1 and CDR2 from the germline V gene are SGHVS and FQNEAQ. V was pared by 2 bases and J by 0 bases, with 12 bases between. CDR3: CASSLRVGSSTDTQYF. The DNA of the CDR3 is TGTGCCAGCAGCTTACGCGTAGGCTCTAGCACAGATACGCAGTATTTT.

The CDR3 nucleotides read TGCGCCAGCAGTTTCAATCGCGGGGGTGTTAACTATGGCTACACCTTC. It specifies CASSFNRGGVNYGYTF. V usage is TRBV23-1 and J usage is TRBJ1-2, with D possibly matching TRBD1 (5 bases). TRBV23-1 counts as an open reading frame of uncertain function. V was pared by 5 bases and J by 1 base, with 17 bases between. There are 16 residues in the CDR3.

The chain is built from TRBV5-1 and TRBJ2-2, with D unresolved. The CDR3 runs to 14 residues. The V end was cut by 4 bases, the J end by 6 bases, with 13 bases between. Germline CDR1 SGHRS, CDR2 YFSETQ. CDR3 amino acids: CASSPSQVAGELFF. In DNA, the CDR3 is TGCGCCAGCAGCCCAAGTCAAGTCGCCGGGGAGCTGTTTTTT.

The sample holds a few counts of this clone. This chain uses TRBV5-6 with TRBJ1-2; no firm D call. CDR3 length: 13 residues. Germline assignment: CDR1 SGHDT and CDR2 YYEEEE. Trimming shortened V by 1 base and J by 5 bases, and 9 bases separated the two germline ends. CDR3 DNA sequence: TGTGCCAGCAGCTTGCCCACAGTTTATGGCTACACCTTC. It encodes CASSLPTVYGYTF. The whole variable domain, remainder taken from reference TRBV5-6 and TRBJ1-2, is DAGVTQSPTHLIKTRGQQVTLRCSPKSGHDTVSWYQQALGQGPQFIFQYYEEEERQRGNFPDRFSGHQFPNYSSELNVNALLLGDSALYLCASSLPTVYGYTFGSGTRLTVV.

The chain carries TRBV30 and TRBJ2-7, with D unresolved. CDR3 length equals 12 residues. CDR1 GTSNPN and CDR2 SVGIG come from the germline V gene (reference sequence). With 3 bases removed from V and 3 bases from J, the gap between germline ends came to 9 bases. As DNA, the CDR3 is TGTGCCTGGAGGGAAGGAAGCTACGAGCAGTACTTC. It is translated as CAWREGSYEQYF.

Here the CDR3 reads CAWSTGRPDEGEQFF. DNA of the CDR3: TGTGCCTGGAGTACCGGGAGGCCCGACGAGGGTGAGCAGTTCTTC. The chain couples TRBV30 to TRBJ2-1; 7 bases fit TRBD2. Germline V gene sequence: CDR1 GTSNPN, CDR2 SVGIG (reference sequence). The junction had 13 bases not matched to a gene; V was cut back by 2 bases and J by 9 bases. This CDR3 has 15 residues.

This clone was recorded once. This rearrangement joins TRBV18 to TRBJ1-2; no clear D gene. Germline V lookup: CDR1 KGHSH, CDR2 LQKENI. The V gene lost 4 bases and the J gene lost 7 bases, with 19 bases spanning the gap. The CDR3 spans 15 residues. CDR3 protein: CASSLHLKGETGYTF. In DNA form, the CDR3 reads TGTGCCAGCTCACTCCATTTAAAGGGTGAGACTGGCTACACCTTC.

The chain carries TRBV6-1 and TRBJ1-1; a possible D gene is TRBD1 (5 bases). Trimming removed 0 bases from V and 4 bases from J, with 12 bases in between. Germline values: CDR1 MNHNS, CDR2 SASEGT. The CDR3 has 15 residues. The CDR3 nucleotides read TGTGCCAGCAGTGAAGCGCGGGGGTGGAGCACTGAAGCTTTCTTT. This translates into CASSEARGWSTEAFF.

The rearrangement links TRBV6-5 to TRBJ2-2; maybe TRBD2 (6 bases). Trimming left V 6 bases short and J 0 bases short, with 11 bases between. Germline loops: CDR1 MNHEY, CDR2 SVGAGI. The length of the CDR3 is 15 residues. CDR3 bases: TGTGCCAGCAGGGGCGGGAATACGAACACCGGGGAGCTGTTTTTT. Residues: CASRGGNTNTGELFF.

The genes are TRBV6-1 and TRBJ2-3; 7 bases are a match to TRBD2. The CDR3 consists of 17 residues. The V gene end was trimmed by 2 bases and the J gene end by 6 bases; junction bases not matched to a gene: 14. Germline V gene sequence: CDR1 MNHNS, CDR2 SASEGT. This chain's CDR3 is CASSESAFAGVGDTQYF. CDR3 DNA: TGTGCCAGCAGTGAATCCGCCTTTGCGGGAGTGGGGGATACGCAGTATTTT.

The rearrangement joins TRBV6-6 to TRBJ1-2; perhaps TRBD1 as D (5 bases). This CDR3 has 11 residues. The germline gives CDR1 MNHNY, CDR2 SVGAGI (reference sequence). Trimming stripped 7 bases from V and 7 bases from J, with 10 bases between. CDR3 protein: CASTGFGGYTF. CDR3 DNA sequence: TGTGCCAGCACAGGGTTTGGTGGCTACACCTTC.

This clone was observed a single time. V and J are TRBV12-3 or TRBV12-4 and TRBJ1-4; TRBD1 might be the D (6 bases). Trimming pared 6 bases from V and 11 bases from J, leaving 13 bases between. This CDR3 is 12 amino acids long. CDR3 residues: CASRNRVGKLFF. As DNA, the CDR3 is TGTGCCAGCAGAAACAGGGTGGGTAAACTGTTTTTT.

The V gene is TRBV28, the J gene TRBJ2-2; 7 bases align to TRBD2. CDR1 is MDHEN, CDR2 SYDVKM, per germline. V dropped 4 bases and J dropped 3; count of bases not matched to a gene: 8. The CDR3 is made up of 16 amino acids. CDR3 nucleotides: TGTGCCAGCAGTTCCCAGGGACTAACATACACCGGGGAGCTGTTTTTT. It is translated as CASSSQGLTYTGELFF.

This chain connects TRBV14 to TRBJ2-1; D gene unclear. The CDR3 is 13 amino acids. V shed 1 base and J shed 6 bases, with 7 bases lying between them. Germline V gene sequence: CDR1 SGHDN, CDR2 FVKESK. CDR3 nucleotides: TGTGCCAGCAGCCAAGCCCCTAGCAATGAGCAGTTCTTC. This encodes CASSQAPSNEQFF.

The chain couples TRBV6-5 to TRBJ2-7, with TRBD2 as a possible D gene (5 bases). Trimming stripped 8 bases from V and 0 bases from J, with 11 bases between. CDR1 is MNHEY and CDR2 is SVGAGI in the germline V gene. CDR3 length: 13 residues. Written as DNA, the CDR3 is TGTGCCAGCCTTGGACTGAACTCCTACGAGCAGTACTTC. Residues: CASLGLNSYEQYF.

The chain couples TRBV10-1 to TRBJ2-7; perhaps D is TRBD1 or TRBD2 (6 bases each). Germline assignment: CDR1 WNHNN and CDR2 SYGVQD (reference sequence). This CDR3 has 16 amino acids. V shed 6 bases and J shed 0 bases, with 18 bases lying between them. The DNA of the CDR3 is TGCGCCAGCAGCCCCGGGGGCGACCCGAGCTCCTACGAGCAGTACTTC. This encodes CASSPGGDPSSYEQYF.